This is a list of T cell receptor beta chains from one sample in a study of shared clonotypes between healthy human individuals. Clones were read by immunoSEQ multiplex PCR, and TCRdb kept only the in-frame ones, dropping some. Found here are fewer than 650,000 clones, 60% to 85% of them singletons; the top ten hold about an eighth. The sequencing input was PBMCs. The source of these receptors is a woman in her thirties or forties in good health. Some clones in this sample may be carry-over from other donors' samples. Both conserved end residues are part of each CDR3. The order of the fields is V gene, J gene, clone size, D gene, CDR3 protein, CDR3 DNA. A D gene is named only where the DNA matches it firmly. The size of a clone is reported for some rows only, either as once, few or many, or as a class for expanded clones.

>TRBV28|TRBJ2-3|.|TRBD2
CASSIATSGRVDTQYF
TGTGCCAGCAGTATAGCGACTAGCGGGAGGGTAGATACGCAGTATTTT
>TRBV18|TRBJ2-2|.|.
CASSPPLRTGELFF
TGTGCCAGCTCACCACCGTTAAGGACCGGGGAGCTGTTTTTT
>TRBV2|TRBJ1-4|.|TRBD1
CASSRPGQGNEKLFF
TGTGCCAGCAGTCGACCGGGACAGGGTAATGAAAAACTGTTTTTT
>TRBV30|TRBJ1-6|few|.
CAWSPRGVNNSPLHF
TGTGCCTGGAGCCCAAGAGGGGTCAATAATTCACCCCTCCACTTT
>TRBV18|TRBJ2-1|.|TRBD2
CASSPELAGTSGHNEQFF
TGTGCCAGCTCACCTGAACTTGCCGGGACTAGCGGCCACAATGAGCAGTTCTTC
>TRBV2|TRBJ2-5|.|TRBD1
CASGGTGGQETQYF
TGTGCCAGCGGGGGGACAGGGGGCCAAGAGACCCAGTACTTC
>TRBV6-1|TRBJ1-1|.|TRBD1
CASIKTGLDTEAFF
TGTGCCAGCATTAAGACAGGGTTGGACACTGAAGCTTTCTTT
>TRBV28|TRBJ2-7|few|TRBD1
CASSHGTGGFEQYF
TGTGCCAGCAGTCACGGGACAGGGGGCTTCGAGCAGTACTTC
>TRBV29-1|TRBJ1-1|.|.
CSVDHVRGTEAFF
TGCAGCGTTGACCATGTCCGTGGGACTGAAGCTTTCTTT
>TRBV7-2|TRBJ2-5|.|.
CASSSGSYPQYF
TGTGCCAGCAGCTCAGGGTCGTACCCCCAGTACTTC
>TRBV9|TRBJ2-5|.|TRBD2
CASSPGTSGWEETQYF
TGTGCCAGCAGCCCCGGGACTAGCGGATGGGAGGAGACCCAGTACTTC
>TRBV10-3|TRBJ2-7|few|.
CAISAGDTSSYEQYF
TGTGCCATCAGTGCGGGGGACACGAGCTCCTACGAGCAGTACTTC
>TRBV18|TRBJ2-2|many|.
CASSPRRELTNTGELFF
TGTGCCAGCTCACCACGACGAGAGCTTACGAACACCGGGGAGCTGTTTTTT
>TRBV11-3|TRBJ2-2|.|TRBD1
CASSSGQGGGELFF
TGTGCCAGCAGCTCCGGACAGGGCGGCGGGGAGCTGTTTTTT
>TRBV27|TRBJ2-7|.|TRBD1
CASSPSAAGQGGYEQYF
TGTGCCAGCAGCCCCAGCGCGGCCGGACAGGGGGGTTACGAGCAGTACTTC
>TRBV10-3|TRBJ1-2|.|.
CAISVHEHNYGYTF
TGTGCCATCAGCGTTCACGAACACAACTATGGCTACACCTTC
>TRBV10-1|TRBJ2-7|.|TRBD2
CASSASGIPHEQYF
TGCGCCAGCAGTGCTAGCGGGATTCCCCACGAGCAGTACTTC
>TRBV11-2|TRBJ1-1|few|.
CASSLGGDTEAFF
TGTGCCAGCAGCTTAGGTGGGGACACTGAAGCTTTCTTT
>TRBV27|TRBJ2-7|.|.
CASRLSQGSTYEQYF
TGTGCCAGCAGGCTTAGTCAGGGTTCAACCTACGAGCAGTACTTC
>TRBV5-1|TRBJ1-2|.|.
CASSEGGTTGGYTF
TGCGCCAGCAGCGAGGGGGGGACGACGGGCGGCTACACCTTC
>TRBV5-1|TRBJ1-1|.|.
CASGLEGRNTEAFF
TGCGCCAGCGGCTTAGAGGGCAGGAACACTGAAGCTTTCTTT
>TRBV29-1|TRBJ1-1|few|.
CSVVAGTEAFF
TGCAGCGTTGTGGCAGGGACTGAAGCTTTCTTT
>TRBV7-2|TRBJ2-7|.|TRBD1
CASSYDRGLREQYF
TGTGCCAGCAGCTACGACAGGGGGCTGCGCGAGCAGTACTTC
>TRBV5-1|TRBJ2-5|.|TRBD2
CASSLDGLAGAAETQYF
TGCGCCAGCAGCTTGGATGGACTAGCGGGAGCCGCGGAGACCCAGTACTTC
>TRBV5-1|TRBJ2-7|.|TRBD2
CASSPRRGGYEQYF
TGCGCCAGCAGCCCCCGGCGGGGAGGGTACGAGCAGTACTTC
>TRBV5-1|TRBJ2-3|.|TRBD1
CASSIRQGAGGTDTQYF
TGCGCCAGCAGCATCCGACAGGGGGCGGGAGGAACAGATACGCAGTATTTT
>TRBV7-9|TRBJ2-7|.|.
CASSPRSYEQYF
TGTGCCAGCAGTCCCCGGTCCTACGAGCAGTACTTC
>TRBV27|TRBJ2-2|.|.
CASSPLAYGELFF
TGTGCCAGCAGCCCCCTAGCTTACGGGGAGCTGTTTTTT
>TRBV7-9|TRBJ1-2|.|.
CASSLDLSGLNYGYTF
TGTGCCAGCAGCTTAGACTTATCCGGGCTGAACTATGGCTACACCTTC
>TRBV2|TRBJ1-2|.|.
CASSEQGNGYTF
TGTGCCAGCAGCGAGCAGGGTAATGGCTACACCTTC